This TCR beta chain was recovered during a study of beta chain features in type 1 diabetes. The CDR3 length is 14 residues. Trimming removed 3 bases from V and 0 bases from J, with 7 bases in between. Germline V gives CDR1 MNHEY, CDR2 SVGAGI. Once sorted, every population was more than 95% pure. Whole-study findings and limits: There was no resolution here of whether HLA type influences TCRB rearrangement. cDNA-based reads could over-represent cells with high TCR expression. The similarity of naive, central memory and Treg TCRB repertoires appeared greater among patients than among healthy donors.

What was sequenced were expressed TCRB transcripts, since all of the isolated RNA had been reverse transcribed. Here immunoSEQ multiplex PCR was the method, and the copy in TCRdb shows in-frame clones only, minus some. The table lists 130,000 to 150,000 clones, roughly 50% of them singletons. Remarks on this clone: What it recognizes is unknown.

Sequenced: Tregs from blood. This chain joins TRBV6-5 and TRBJ2-3; D not certain. The receptor's source is a young man in good health. DNA for the CDR3: TGTGCCAGCAGTTATCGCAGGAGCACAGATACGCAGTATTTT. Amino acid sequence: CASSYRRSTDTQYF.